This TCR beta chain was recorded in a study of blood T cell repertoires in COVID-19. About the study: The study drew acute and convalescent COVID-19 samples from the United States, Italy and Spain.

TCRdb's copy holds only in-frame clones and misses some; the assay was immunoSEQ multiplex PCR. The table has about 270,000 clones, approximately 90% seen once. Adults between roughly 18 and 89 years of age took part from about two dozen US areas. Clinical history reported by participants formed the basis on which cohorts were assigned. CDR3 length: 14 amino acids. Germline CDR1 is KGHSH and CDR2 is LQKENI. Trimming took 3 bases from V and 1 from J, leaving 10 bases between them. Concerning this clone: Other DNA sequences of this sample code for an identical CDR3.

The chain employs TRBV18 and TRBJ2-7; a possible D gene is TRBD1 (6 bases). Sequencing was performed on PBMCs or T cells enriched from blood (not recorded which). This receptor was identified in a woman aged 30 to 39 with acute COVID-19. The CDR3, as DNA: TGTGCCAGCTCACCGGGGGACATATCCTACGAGCAGTACTTC. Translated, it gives CASSPGDISYEQYF.